This T cell receptor (beta chain) was documented in a study of T-cell memory formation after mild COVID-19. Notes on this clonotype: Its antigen is not identified.

The study's findings and limits: Detection of some responders pre-infection suggested pre-existing cross-reactive memory T cells participated.

TCRdb redid the calling of the 5' RACE reads with MiXCR, one entry per CDR3 protein. The sample carries over 300,000 distinct CDR3 sequences, approximately 22% recorded once. This CDR3 contains 14 residues. CDR1 and CDR2 from the germline V gene are SSHAT and FNYEAQ (reference sequence). Trimming took off 0 bases at V and 6 bases at J, with 10 bases between the two ends. The material sequenced was PBMCs or a T cell subset sorted from them (not recorded which). The chain combines TRBV7-7 with TRBJ2-3; TRBD1 is a possible D gene (6 bases). This clonotype was sampled from a man aged 18-30 years who had mild COVID-19 (a few samples of this study predate the infection). Cell type and time point are not known. CDR3 coding DNA: TGTGCCAGCAGCTTAGCCGGGACACCGGATACGCAGTATTTT. It translates to CASSLAGTPDTQYF.